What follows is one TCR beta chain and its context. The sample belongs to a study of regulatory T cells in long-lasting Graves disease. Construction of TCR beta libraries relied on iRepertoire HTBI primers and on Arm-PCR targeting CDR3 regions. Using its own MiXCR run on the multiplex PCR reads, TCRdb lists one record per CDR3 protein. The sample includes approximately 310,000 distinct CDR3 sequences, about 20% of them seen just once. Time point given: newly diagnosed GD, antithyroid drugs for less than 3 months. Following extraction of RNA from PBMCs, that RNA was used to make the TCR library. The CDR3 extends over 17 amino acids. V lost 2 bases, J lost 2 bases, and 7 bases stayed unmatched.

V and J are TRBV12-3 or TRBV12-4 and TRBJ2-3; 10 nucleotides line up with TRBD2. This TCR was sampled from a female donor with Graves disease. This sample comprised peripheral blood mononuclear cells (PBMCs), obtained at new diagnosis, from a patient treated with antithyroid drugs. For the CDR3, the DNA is TGTGCCAGCAGTTTATCCGTTCTAGCGGGAGACACAGATACGCAGTATTTT. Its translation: CASSLSVLAGDTDTQYF.